This is a list of T cell receptor beta chains from one sample in a study of cytomegalovirus exposure and HLA in healthy donors. The repertoire was sequenced with immunoSEQ multiplex PCR; TCRdb's copy has only in-frame clones and lacks some. The sample has fewer than 100,000 clones; about three quarters are singletons. The sample was PBMCs. Receptor source: a man aged 55-75 years in good health and CMV-seropositive. CDR3s include the opening cysteine and the closing phenylalanine or tryptophan. A D gene is named only where the DNA matches it firmly. A clone size is listed for some rows: how often the clone was seen (once, few, many), or a class if it is expanded.

CDR3 | DNA | J | D | size | V
CASSLETGRNQPQHF | TGTGCCAGCAGCTTAGAGACAGGCCGCAATCAGCCCCAGCATTTT | TRBJ1-5 | . | once | TRBV11-2
CASSLVRDSQLNTEAFF | TGTGCCAGCAGTTTGGTTCGGGACAGCCAATTGAACACTGAAGCTTTCTTT | TRBJ1-1 | TRBD1 | . | TRBV28
CASTDWGTGGNEQFF | TGTGCCAGCACCGATTGGGGGACAGGGGGCAATGAGCAGTTCTTC | TRBJ2-1 | TRBD1 | . | TRBV28
CASSPWTGDFSGNTIYF | TGCGCCAGCAGCCCTTGGACAGGGGACTTCTCTGGAAACACCATATATTTT | TRBJ1-3 | TRBD1 | . | TRBV5-1
CASKDNKAGAYNEQFF | TGTGCCAGTAAGGACAATAAGGCGGGGGCCTACAATGAGCAGTTCTTC | TRBJ2-1 | TRBD2 | . | TRBV19
CASSLGGLAPQHF | TGTGCCAGCAGCTTGGGCGGACTGGCGCCCCAGCATTTT | TRBJ1-5 | . | . | TRBV11-2
CASSSASGQETQYF | TGTGCCAGCAGCTCCGCTAGCGGCCAAGAGACCCAGTACTTC | TRBJ2-5 | TRBD2 | . | TRBV7-9
CASSLQGDTQYF | TGTGCCAGCAGCCTGCAGGGGGATACGCAGTATTTT | TRBJ2-3 | . | . | TRBV11-3
CASRDGQGVHEQYF | TGTGCCAGCAGAGACGGACAGGGGGTCCACGAGCAGTACTTC | TRBJ2-7 | TRBD1 | . | TRBV7-8
CASSLDGGDRYEQYF | TGTGCCAGCAGCTTAGACGGAGGGGACCGTTACGAGCAGTACTTC | TRBJ2-7 | . | . | TRBV7-8
CASSPRDRAYNEQFF | TGTGCCAGCAGTCCGCGGGACAGAGCTTACAATGAGCAGTTCTTC | TRBJ2-1 | . | once | TRBV27
CASSSGVLLGNEQFF | TGTGCCAGCAGCTCGGGGGTCCTCCTAGGCAATGAGCAGTTCTTC | TRBJ2-1 | . | . | TRBV5-8
CAWVRAQGAGYTF | TGTGCCTGGGTGAGAGCCCAGGGGGCTGGCTACACCTTC | TRBJ1-2 | TRBD1 | . | TRBV30
CAISEGQRNTEAFF | TGTGCCATCAGTGAGGGACAGCGGAACACTGAAGCTTTCTTT | TRBJ1-1 | . | . | TRBV10-3
CAISEQGARGDGYTF | TGTGCCATCAGTGAACAGGGGGCGCGTGGTGATGGCTACACCTTC | TRBJ1-2 | TRBD1 | few | TRBV10-3
CASSYRDRPDDTQYF | TGTGCCAGCAGCTACCGGGACAGGCCTGATGATACGCAGTATTTT | TRBJ2-3 | TRBD1 | . | TRBV6-5
CASSQGSERGARNTQYF | TGCGCCAGCAGCCAAGGGAGTGAGCGGGGGGCCAGGAATACGCAGTATTTT | TRBJ2-3 | TRBD2 | once | TRBV4-1
CASSLAPTGTPNYGYTF | TGTGCCAGCAGCTTAGCCCCGACAGGGACGCCTAACTATGGCTACACCTTC | TRBJ1-2 | TRBD1 | . | TRBV11-2
CASSPNRQVPNTEAFF | TGTGCCAGCTCACCCAACAGACAGGTTCCGAACACTGAAGCTTTCTTT | TRBJ1-1 | . | . | TRBV18
CASSYSTGMDEQYF | TGTGCCAGCAGTTACTCGACGGGGATGGACGAGCAGTACTTC | TRBJ2-7 | . | . | TRBV6-6
CASSPNYDRVGADTQYF | TGTGCCAGCAGCCCCAACTACGACAGGGTGGGCGCAGATACGCAGTATTTT | TRBJ2-3 | TRBD1 | . | TRBV7-2
CASSQVGRAGYQETQYF | TGCGCCAGCAGCCAAGTGGGGAGGGCGGGCTACCAAGAGACCCAGTACTTC | TRBJ2-5 | TRBD2 | . | TRBV4-1
CASSLGTGQEKLFF | TGCGCCAGCAGCTTGGGGACAGGTCAGGAAAAACTGTTTTTT | TRBJ1-4 | TRBD1 | . | TRBV5-1
CASSYSVQDTEAFF | TGTGCCAGCAGTTACTCGGTACAGGACACTGAAGCTTTCTTT | TRBJ1-1 | . | few | TRBV6-6
CASSATGGGETQYF | TGCGCCAGCAGCGCGACAGGGGGGGGAGAGACCCAGTACTTC | TRBJ2-5 | TRBD1 | . | TRBV10-2